These 29 T cell receptor beta chains were sequenced from one sample in a study of human T cells and chemical hapten exposure (dated by TCRdb to the early 2020s). The sample's time point label, in plain terms: patch test 2, 6 weeks after DPC sensitization. The sample's treatment or condition label is to be understood as: therapeutic diphenylcyclopropenone sensitization with weekly scalp DPC. Library creation used RACE. The data were produced on a NextSeq 500. The public reads were reanalyzed by TCRdb: fastp trimming at Q25, MiXCR alignment, in-frame beta chains only. When rows share a CDR3 protein, they turn into one entry using the most common DNA and genes. Recorded for this sample are approximately 69,000 distinct CDR3 sequences; 9% to 12% of them occurred a single time. Clones ranked in the top ten supply 6.8% of the sample. The sequencing here drew on whole blood, taken in connection with sensitization to the hapten diphenylcyclopropenone (DPC). The receptor set was obtained from a woman aged 50 to 60 with alopecia areata. Some clones in this sample may be carry-over from other donors' samples.

This clonotype was observed at least ten times. The chain has TRBV30 and TRBJ2-1, with D maybe TRBD1 (5 bases). CDR1 GTSNPN and CDR2 SVGIG come from the germline V gene (reference sequence). V lost 3 bases and J 1 base, leaving 13 bases between the germline ends. The CDR3 runs 15 residues. CDR3 coding DNA: TGTGCCTGGAGCGGAACAGCAGGGTCCTACAATGAGCAGTTCTTC. This encodes CAWSGTAGSYNEQFF.

In its sample, this clonotype was seen many times. The chain combines TRBV21-1 with TRBJ1-3. TRBV21-1 counts as a pseudogene. This CDR3 has 14 amino acids. The CDR3 sequence is CASSKGTAGNTIYF. In DNA form, the CDR3 reads TGTGCCAGCAGCAAAGGAACAGCGGGGAACACCATATATTTT.

V gene TRBV21-1 combines with J gene TRBJ2-3; no check of the table's D call, TRBD2, against the DNA was made. TRBV21-1 is listed as a pseudogene. The CDR3 extends over 15 amino acids. For the CDR3, the DNA is TGTGCCAGCATCCTAAGCGGGGGGGACACAGATACGCAGTATTTT. It is translated as CASILSGGDTDTQYF.

This clonotype has a count of ten or more. The V gene is TRBV12-3 or TRBV12-4, the J gene TRBJ2-3; no firm D call. Deletions cut 0 bases from V and 2 bases from J, with 6 bases between. CDR3 size: 14 residues. The CDR3 spells CASSLAGNTDTQYF. The CDR3 DNA is TGTGCCAGCAGTTTAGCCGGAAACACAGATACGCAGTATTTT.

The genes are TRBV4-1 and TRBJ2-3; 8 bases are a match to TRBD2. Germline CDR1 reads MGHRA; CDR2 reads YSYEKL. Germline trimming cut 7 bases from V and 2 bases from J; bases unmatched to any gene: 5. This CDR3 spans 14 amino acids. The CDR3 DNA reads as TGCGCCAGCAAGGGACTAGGGGACACAGATACGCAGTATTTT. Amino acid sequence: CASKGLGDTDTQYF.

This chain joins TRBV5-1 and TRBJ2-1; TRBD2 agrees at 7 bases. The J segment lost 5 bases and the V segment lost 0 bases, leaving 5 bases of the junction unmatched. The CDR3 runs 15 residues. Germline V gene data show CDR1 as SGHRS and CDR2 as YFSETQ. In nucleotides, the CDR3 is TGCGCCAGCAGCTTGGTAACGGCGGGGGACAATGAGCAGTTCTTC. It is translated as CASSLVTAGDNEQFF.

V gene TRBV4-1 combines with J gene TRBJ2-3, with D tentatively TRBD2 (5 bases). Per the germline V gene, CDR1 is MGHRA and CDR2 is YSYEKL. CDR3 length: 17 residues. V was shortened by 0 bases and J by 2 bases, with 15 bases between the two germline ends. In DNA form, the CDR3 reads TGCGCCAGCAGCCAAGAAAGGACGGGGAAGACCACAGATACGCAGTATTTT. Protein: CASSQERTGKTTDTQYF.

This clonotype was found a few times. This chain connects TRBV11-1 to TRBJ2-1; 11 bases match TRBD2. Germline-derived CDR1 and CDR2 are SGHAT and FQDESV (reference sequence). The CDR3 extends over 15 amino acids. Trimming cost V 6 bases and J 7 bases; bases outside gene matches: 8. The CDR3 region has the DNA TGTGCCAGCAGTTCAACGACTAGCGGGATTAATGAGCAGTTCTTC. This translates into CASSSTTSGINEQFF.

Many counts were recorded for this clonotype. CDR3 protein: CASSSTGRRNEQFF. The CDR3 region has the DNA TGTGCCAGCAGCTCGACGGGGAGAAGGAATGAGCAGTTCTTC. This chain uses TRBV7-9 with TRBJ2-1, with D maybe TRBD2 (5 bases). This CDR3 has 14 residues. Germline CDR1 and CDR2: SEHNR and FQNEAQ (reference sequence). Trimming took 4 bases from V and 7 from J, leaving 14 bases between them.

This clonotype was seen at least ten times. This chain links TRBV3-1 with TRBJ2-6; no clear D. This CDR3 spans 17 amino acids. Trimming took off 1 base at V and 0 bases at J, with 10 bases between the two ends. Per germline, CDR1 LGHDT and CDR2 YNNKEL (reference sequence). CDR3 region: CASSQVLRNSGANVLTF. In nucleotides, the CDR3 is TGTGCCAGCAGCCAAGTCCTCCGGAACTCTGGGGCCAACGTCCTGACTTTC.

The genes are TRBV20-1 and TRBJ2-3; D gene uncertain. V was clipped by 7 bases and J by 2 bases, with 16 bases between them. The V gene's germline CDR1 is DFQATT and CDR2 SNEGSKA (reference sequence). The CDR3 is 14 residues long. The CDR3 sequence: CSVRKGENTDTQYF. The DNA for the CDR3 is TGCAGTGTTAGGAAGGGCGAGAACACAGATACGCAGTATTTT.

At least ten counts were recorded for this clonotype. The chain combines TRBV5-1 with TRBJ2-5; D is perhaps TRBD1 (6 bases). Germline-derived CDR1 and CDR2 are SGHRS and YFSETQ. The germline V and J ends were trimmed by 0 bases and 2 bases, with 8 bases remaining between them. This CDR3 contains 14 residues. The CDR3 spells CASSLVTGQETQYF. As DNA, the CDR3 is TGCGCCAGCAGCTTGGTGACAGGTCAAGAGACCCAGTACTTC.

The chain joins TRBV20-1 to TRBJ2-7, with 11 bases identical to TRBD2. The CDR3 runs 14 residues. After removal of 5 bases from V and 3 bases from J, the junction contained 6 bases not matched to a gene. Germline V gives CDR1 DFQATT, CDR2 SNEGSKA (reference sequence). The DNA of the CDR3 is TGCAGTGCTTATAGCGGGAGGGACCTCTACGAGCAGTACTTC. The encoded protein is CSAYSGRDLYEQYF.

This clonotype was found many times. The chain employs TRBV12-3 or TRBV12-4 and TRBJ1-1, with D perhaps TRBD1 (5 bases). Trimming removed 3 bases at V and 0 bases at J, with 14 bases between. There are 16 residues in the CDR3. The CDR3 sequence is CASSFSWQGMNTEAFF. CDR3 bases: TGTGCCAGCAGTTTTTCGTGGCAGGGTATGAACACTGAAGCTTTCTTT.

This clonotype showed up many times. The V gene is TRBV6-2 or TRBV6-3, the J gene TRBJ2-7; 9 bases fit TRBD1. CDR1 and CDR2 (germline): MNHEY, SVGEGT. Losses at the gene ends were 6 bases for V and 7 bases for J; bases not matched to a gene: 16. This CDR3 is built from 16 residues. CDR3 amino acids: CASSLEKWTGVREQYF. Written as DNA, the CDR3 is TGTGCCAGCAGCCTCGAGAAATGGACAGGGGTTAGGGAGCAGTACTTC.

J is TRBJ2-1 and V is TRBV24-1; TRBD2 is a possible D gene (6 bases). The length of the CDR3 is 17 residues. The V end was cut by 4 bases, the J end by 5 bases, with 20 bases between. Germline values: CDR1 KGHDR, CDR2 SFDVKD. In DNA, the CDR3 is TGTGCCACCAGTGACCAGACTATGACGGGAGTCGACAATGAGCAGTTCTTC. Amino acid sequence: CATSDQTMTGVDNEQFF.

This clonotype was recorded at least ten times. V usage is TRBV27 and J usage is TRBJ1-1; TRBD1 might be the D (6 bases). Trimming removed 0 bases at V and 10 bases at J, with 15 bases between. The CDR3 totals 14 residues. Germline V lookup: CDR1 MNHEY, CDR2 SMNVEV (reference sequence). This CDR3 is CASSLSVQGGRAFF. For the CDR3, the DNA is TGTGCCAGCAGTTTATCGGTACAGGGAGGAAGAGCTTTCTTT.

The rearrangement links TRBV7-9 to TRBJ2-7, with 8 bases lining up with TRBD2. After removal of 3 bases from V and 2 bases from J, the junction contained 3 bases not matched to a gene. Germline loops: CDR1 SEHNR, CDR2 FQNEAQ (reference sequence). The CDR3 contains 14 residues. The CDR3 coding sequence is TGTGCCAGCAGCTTTAGCGGGGCTACCTACGAGCAGTACTTC. Translation: CASSFSGATYEQYF.

This clonotype has at least ten counts. The chain employs TRBV6-1 and TRBJ2-3; no firm D call. The CDR3 totals 12 residues. Germline loops: CDR1 MNHNS, CDR2 SASEGT. V lost 6 bases and J 5 bases, leaving 9 bases between the germline ends. CDR3 in amino acids: CASRILGDTQYF. In DNA form, the CDR3 reads TGTGCCAGCAGGATTCTTGGAGATACGCAGTATTTT.

The CDR3 reads CASSQKEGVAFRTDTQYF. In DNA, the CDR3 is TGCGCCAGCAGCCAAAAAGAGGGAGTAGCGTTCCGCACAGATACGCAGTATTTT. The gene calls are TRBV4-1 and TRBJ2-3; D is possibly TRBD2 (5 bases). Between the trimmed V and J ends, which lost 2 bases and 1 base, there was a span of 19 bases. Germline values: CDR1 MGHRA, CDR2 YSYEKL. The CDR3 contains 18 residues.

This clonotype was seen at least ten times. This sequence joins TRBV2 and TRBJ2-4; weak D call: TRBD2 (6 bases). Trimming pared 7 bases from V and 8 bases from J, leaving 15 bases between. Germline assignment: CDR1 SNHLY and CDR2 FYNNEI. CDR3 length equals 13 residues. CDR3 nucleotide sequence: TGTGCCAGCATGTCTGGGGAGCGGGACATTCAGTACTTC. It translates to CASMSGERDIQYF.

This clonotype was seen many times. The V call is TRBV6-6, the J call TRBJ2-7; maybe TRBD1 (5 bases). This CDR3 comprises 14 residues. V lost 0 bases to trimming and J lost 5 bases, with 11 bases between them. Looked up from germline, CDR1 is MNHNY and CDR2 is SVGAGI (reference sequence). The DNA for the CDR3 is TGTGCCAGCAGTTACTCGCGGCTAGGGGACGAGCAGTACTTC. It translates to CASSYSRLGDEQYF.

V usage is TRBV5-1 and J usage is TRBJ2-3; the match to TRBD2 covers 12 bases. The CDR3 extends over 17 amino acids. Trimming removed 0 bases from V and 6 bases from J; junction bases left unmatched: 8. The V gene's germline CDR1 is SGHRS and CDR2 YFSETQ. The CDR3 protein is CASSLEASGRAADTQYF. The CDR3, as DNA: TGCGCCAGCAGCTTGGAGGCTAGCGGGAGGGCCGCGGATACGCAGTATTTT.

This clonotype showed up many times. The chain joins TRBV2 to TRBJ2-5; a possible D gene is TRBD2 (5 bases). V gave up 0 bases and J gave up 7 bases, with 9 bases separating them. This CDR3 region has 13 residues. Germline values: CDR1 SNHLY, CDR2 FYNNEI. Here the CDR3 reads CASSEALEGTQYF. CDR3 sequence (DNA): TGTGCCAGCAGTGAAGCGTTAGAGGGGACCCAGTACTTC.

V is TRBV3-1 and J is TRBJ2-7; no firm D call. The CDR3 consists of 13 residues. Per germline, CDR1 LGHDT and CDR2 YNNKEL (reference sequence). Trimming stripped 1 base from V and 4 bases from J, with 8 bases between. CDR3 in amino acids: CASSQVSRYEQYF. The CDR3 region has the DNA TGTGCCAGCAGCCAAGTGAGTCGGTACGAGCAGTACTTC.

This clonotype was seen at least ten times. The genes are TRBV18 and TRBJ1-1, with D hard to call. Germline-derived CDR1 and CDR2 are KGHSH and LQKENI. Trimming removed 0 bases at V and 7 bases at J, with 15 bases between. The CDR3 extends over 15 amino acids. The CDR3 bases are TGTGCCAGCTCACCACCGACACCGATCCATAATGAAGCTTTCTTT. Translating gives CASSPPTPIHNEAFF.

This rearrangement joins TRBV9 to TRBJ1-6; a weak D match, TRBD1 (5 bases). The CDR3 is 15 residues long. The germline V and J ends were trimmed by 3 bases and 8 bases, with 15 bases remaining between them. The V gene's germline CDR1 is SGDLS and CDR2 YYNGEE. The CDR3 nucleotides are TGTGCCAGCAGCGAAGAATTGGGGCCTCATTCACCCCTCCACTTT. Amino acids: CASSEELGPHSPLHF.

This clonotype was seen at least ten times. The chain carries TRBV4-2 and TRBJ2-1, with D possibly called TRBD1 or TRBD2 (5 bases each). Germline V gene lookup returns CDR1 LGHNA and CDR2 YNFKEQ. V lost 2 bases to trimming and J lost 3 bases, with 17 bases between them. This CDR3 is 17 amino acids long. CDR3 in amino acids: CASSQRGRVSNYNEQFF. CDR3 nucleotides: TGTGCCAGCAGCCAACGGGGCCGCGTATCGAACTACAATGAGCAGTTCTTC.

Ten or more counts support this clonotype. The V and J genes are TRBV7-9 and TRBJ1-5, with D possibly matching TRBD1 (6 bases). This CDR3 contains 15 residues. Trimming left V 5 bases short and J 7 bases short, with 18 bases between. Germline V lookup: CDR1 SEHNR, CDR2 FQNEAQ (reference sequence). CDR3 region: CASSPGGGGGQPQHF. In DNA form, the CDR3 reads TGTGCCAGCAGCCCCGGAGGGGGGGGAGGGCAGCCCCAGCATTTT.